The T cell receptor beta chain described here comes from a study of blood T cell repertoires in COVID-19. Study information: From the United States, Italy and Spain came samples of acute and convalescent COVID-19. PBMCs, B-cell-depleted T cells, or T cells were the source of the cDNA or gDNA that made up the material.

Source study methods: Quantification of nucleated cells was approximated via reference gene primer amplification. The table came from immunoSEQ multiplex PCR; TCRdb's copy has only in-frame clones and leaves some out. V, J and clone size reflect that table, while D and trimming were determined from the DNA. The profile shows 150,000 or so clones, around 92% of them singletons. Followed longitudinally, the Seattle patients had been enrolled during active infection. Sequencing was performed on peripheral blood. The receptor was derived from a man younger than 40 with COVID-19, enrolled during active disease.

This CDR3 reads CASKSGGVGADTQYF. The CDR3 coding sequence is TGTGCCAGTAAGAGTGGCGGGGTAGGCGCAGATACGCAGTATTTT. The gene calls are TRBV6-5 and TRBJ2-3; D perhaps matches TRBD2 (6 bases). Germline V gene sequence: CDR1 MNHEY, CDR2 SVGAGI. The CDR3 consists of 15 residues. V was cut by 9 bases and J by 4 bases, with 20 bases left in between.